This T cell receptor (beta chain) comes out of a study of blood T cells in healthy people across ages. At the level of the study: Template switching captured about one barcoded beta molecule per two T cells.

The authors isolated at least 6 million PBMCs per sample. Study results and limitations: With unsorted PBMCs, a conclusive comparison of naive versus antigen-experienced cells was not possible.

J lost 5 bases, V lost 3 bases, and 8 bases had no gene match. This CDR3 region has 15 residues. CDR1 is MGHDK and CDR2 is SYGVNS in the germline V gene. Through a sample-barcoded 5' primer and a J-beta primer mix, a second PCR was run for roughly 7 to 12 cycles. In TCRdb, the 5' RACE reads were re-called with MiXCR into one record per CDR3 protein. The sample holds around 940,000 distinct CDR3 sequences, around 54% seen once. Regarding this clonotype: Its antigen remains unknown.

V usage is TRBV25-1 and J usage is TRBJ2-5; 8 bases are a match to TRBD1. Sequenced input: blood. This TCR was recovered from a woman aged 55 to 70 in good health. The CDR3 protein is CASSDRQGQRETQYF. DNA of the CDR3: TGTGCCAGCAGTGACAGACAGGGGCAGAGGGAGACCCAGTACTTC.